This T cell receptor beta chain was found in a study of T cells in Graves' hyperthyroidism and ophthalmopathy. Patients counted as stable if ophthalmopathy did not develop within 18 months. Germline V CDR1 and CDR2: SEHNR, FQNEAQ (reference sequence). The CDR3 extends over 15 amino acids. V was pared by 3 bases and J by 0 bases, with 10 bases between. The source material, RNA transcripts, was used to amplify TCR beta CDR3 regions. Initially, a first-round RT-PCR of the TCR CDR3 employed the HTBI primer set. Each CDR3 protein is one row after TCRdb ran MiXCR on the multiplex PCR reads. Found here are fewer than 550,000 distinct CDR3 sequences, about a sixth of them singletons; the top ten hold 7.7%. This clonotype was counted a few times.

The rearrangement joins TRBV7-9 to TRBJ2-3, with no clear D. The receptor was derived from a young woman with Graves' hyperthyroidism. Material for sequencing was blood. The CDR3 is CASSFGYGSTDTQYF. CDR3 nucleotides: TGTGCCAGCAGCTTTGGGTATGGGAGCACAGATACGCAGTATTTT. The whole variable domain, remainder taken from reference TRBV7-9 and TRBJ2-3, is DTGVSQNPRHKITKRGQNVTFRCDPISEHNRLYWYRQTLGQGPEFLTYFQNEAQLEKSRLLSDRFSAERPKGSFSTLEIQRTEQGDSAMYLCASSFGYGSTDTQYFGPGTRLTVL.